This TCR beta chain was documented in a study of monozygotic twins with inflammatory bowel disease. Both the TCRalpha cDNA and the TCRbeta cDNA were taken through two nested PCRs, lasting 16 and 9 cycles. TCRdb re-called the 5' RACE reads; every CDR3 protein appears as one record, without DNA. Recorded for this sample: more than 300,000 distinct CDR3 sequences. As concerns this clonotype: The antigen is unknown.

Study results and caveats: Repertoire likeness was no different across concordant and discordant twins, perhaps owing to restricted power.

This CDR3 has 12 residues. Germline V CDR1 and CDR2: ENHRY, SYGVKD. The clonotype comes from a human donor with ulcerative colitis or Crohn's disease, or a healthy co-twin of an affected twin (not recorded which). The chain carries TRBV10-3 and TRBJ1-2. Sequenced material: blood. The CDR3 loop reads CAIKDGNYGYTF.